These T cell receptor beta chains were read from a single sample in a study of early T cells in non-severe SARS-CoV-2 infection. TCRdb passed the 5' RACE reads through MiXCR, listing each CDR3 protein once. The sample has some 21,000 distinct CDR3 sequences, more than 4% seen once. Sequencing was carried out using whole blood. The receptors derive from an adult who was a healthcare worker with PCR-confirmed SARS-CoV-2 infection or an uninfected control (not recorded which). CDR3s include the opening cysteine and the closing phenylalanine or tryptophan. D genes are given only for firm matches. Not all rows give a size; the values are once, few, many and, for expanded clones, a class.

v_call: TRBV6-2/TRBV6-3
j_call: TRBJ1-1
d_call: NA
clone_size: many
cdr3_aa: CASGDKGAFF
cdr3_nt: TGTGCCAGCGGGGACAAAGGGGCTTTCTTT

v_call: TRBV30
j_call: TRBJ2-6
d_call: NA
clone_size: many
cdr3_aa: CAWRAGLSGANVLTF
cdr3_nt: TGTGCCTGGCGCGCGGGCCTCTCTGGGGCCAACGTCCTGACTTTC

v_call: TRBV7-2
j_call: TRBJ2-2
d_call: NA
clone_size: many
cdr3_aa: CASSPPAVPTGELFF
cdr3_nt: TGTGCCAGCAGCCCACCGGCAGTGCCCACCGGGGAGCTGTTTTTT

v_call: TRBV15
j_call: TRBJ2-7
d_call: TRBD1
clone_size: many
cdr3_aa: CATSSTDYLIQGQTTYEQYF
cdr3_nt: TGTGCCACCAGCAGTACCGACTACTTAATTCAGGGACAGACCACCTACGAGCAGTACTTC

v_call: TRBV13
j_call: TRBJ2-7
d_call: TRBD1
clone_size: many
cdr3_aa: CASSLGDRAYEQYF
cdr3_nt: TGTGCCAGCAGCTTAGGGGACAGGGCCTACGAGCAGTACTTC

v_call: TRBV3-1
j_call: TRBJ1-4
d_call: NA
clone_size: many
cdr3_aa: CASSTGRGEKLFF
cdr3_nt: TGTGCCAGCAGTACCGGACGAGGGGAAAAACTGTTTTTT

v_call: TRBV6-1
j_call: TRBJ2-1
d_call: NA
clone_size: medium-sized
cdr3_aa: CASSEMSFQQFF
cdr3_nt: TGTGCCAGCAGTGAAATGTCGTTTCAGCAGTTCTTC

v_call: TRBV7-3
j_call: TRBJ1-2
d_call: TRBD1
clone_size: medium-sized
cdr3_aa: CASSLGPPGGAGYGYTF
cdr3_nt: TGTGCCAGCAGCTTAGGACCCCCAGGGGGCGCCGGCTATGGCTACACCTTC

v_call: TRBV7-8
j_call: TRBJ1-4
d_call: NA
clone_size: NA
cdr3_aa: CASSLSQTNEKLFF
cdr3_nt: TGTGCCAGCAGCTTATCACAGACTAATGAAAAACTGTTTTTT

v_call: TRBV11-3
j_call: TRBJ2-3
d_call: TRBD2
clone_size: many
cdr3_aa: CASSLGERGGYRGDTQYF
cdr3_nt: TGTGCCAGCAGCTTAGGGGAGCGGGGGGGATACCGAGGCGATACGCAGTATTTT

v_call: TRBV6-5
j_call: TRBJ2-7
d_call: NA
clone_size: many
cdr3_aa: CASSYGAGFSYEQYF
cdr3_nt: TGTGCCAGCAGTTACGGGGCAGGCTTCTCCTACGAGCAGTACTTC

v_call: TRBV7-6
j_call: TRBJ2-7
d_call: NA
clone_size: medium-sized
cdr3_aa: CASSPDSFLEQYF
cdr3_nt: TGTGCCAGCAGCCCAGACTCATTTTTGGAGCAGTACTTC

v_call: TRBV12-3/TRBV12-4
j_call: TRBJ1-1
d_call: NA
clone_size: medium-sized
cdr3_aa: CASSLMGQYEAFF
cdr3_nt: TGTGCCAGCAGTTTAATGGGCCAATATGAAGCTTTCTTT

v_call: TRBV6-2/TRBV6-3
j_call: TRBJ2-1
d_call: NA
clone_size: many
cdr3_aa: CASSYVLRGLYNEQFF
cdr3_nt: TGTGCCAGCAGTTACGTGCTGCGGGGACTGTACAATGAGCAGTTCTTC

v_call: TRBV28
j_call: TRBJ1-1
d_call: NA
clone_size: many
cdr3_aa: CASSFPADLEKAFF
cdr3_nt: TGTGCCAGCAGTTTTCCGGCAGATCTGGAAAAAGCTTTCTTT

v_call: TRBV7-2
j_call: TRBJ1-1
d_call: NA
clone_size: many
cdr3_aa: CASSWAADTEAFF
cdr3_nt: TGTGCCAGCAGCTGGGCCGCGGACACTGAAGCTTTCTTT

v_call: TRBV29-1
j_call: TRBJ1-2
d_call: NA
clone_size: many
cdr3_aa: CSVPGLRGYGYTF
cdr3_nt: TGCAGCGTACCGGGACTCCGGGGCTATGGCTACACCTTC

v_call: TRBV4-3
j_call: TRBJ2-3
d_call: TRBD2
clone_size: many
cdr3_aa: CASSQDASSGGITDTQYF
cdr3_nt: TGCGCCAGCAGCCAAGACGCCTCGAGCGGGGGGATCACAGATACGCAGTATTTT

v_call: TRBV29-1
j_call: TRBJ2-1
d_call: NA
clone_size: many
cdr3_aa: CSVENRNEQFF
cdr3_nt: TGCAGCGTTGAAAACCGCAATGAGCAGTTCTTC

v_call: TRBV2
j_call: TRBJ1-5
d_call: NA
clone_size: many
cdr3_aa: CASTAAAYSNQPQHF
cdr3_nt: TGTGCCAGCACGGCAGCGGCTTATAGCAATCAGCCCCAGCATTTT

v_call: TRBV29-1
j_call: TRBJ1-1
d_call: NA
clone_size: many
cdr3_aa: CSVESQMNTEAFF
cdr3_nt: TGCAGCGTTGAAAGCCAGATGAACACTGAAGCTTTCTTT

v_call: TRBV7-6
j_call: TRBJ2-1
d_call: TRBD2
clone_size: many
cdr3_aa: CASSLIGSGGADEQFF
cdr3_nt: TGTGCCAGCAGCTTAATAGGTAGCGGGGGGGCGGATGAGCAGTTCTTC

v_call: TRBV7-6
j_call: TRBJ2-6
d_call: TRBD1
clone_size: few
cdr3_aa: CASSRQGAGGANVLTF
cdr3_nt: TGTGCCAGCAGCCGACAGGGGGCGGGAGGGGCCAACGTCCTGACTTTC

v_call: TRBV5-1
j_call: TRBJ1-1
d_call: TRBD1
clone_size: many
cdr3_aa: CASSLTGTGGYTEAFF
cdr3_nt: TGCGCCAGCAGCTTGACCGGGACAGGGGGCTACACTGAAGCTTTCTTT

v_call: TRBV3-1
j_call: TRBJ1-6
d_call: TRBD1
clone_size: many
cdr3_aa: CASSSEGGTAGLSPLHF
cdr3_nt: TGTGCCAGCAGCAGCGAAGGCGGGACAGCGGGACTTTCACCCCTCCACTTT

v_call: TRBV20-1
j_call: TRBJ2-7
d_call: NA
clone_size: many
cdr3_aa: CSAQQDSYEQYF
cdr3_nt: TGCAGTGCACAACAGGACTCCTACGAGCAGTACTTC

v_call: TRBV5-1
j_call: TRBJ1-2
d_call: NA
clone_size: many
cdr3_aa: CASSQTHATYGYTF
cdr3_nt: TGCGCCAGCAGCCAGACTCATGCGACCTACGGCTACACCTTC

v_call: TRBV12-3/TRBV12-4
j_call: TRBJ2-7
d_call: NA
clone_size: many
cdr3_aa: CASSSRLPYEQYF
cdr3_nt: TGTGCCAGCAGCTCTAGATTGCCCTACGAGCAGTACTTC

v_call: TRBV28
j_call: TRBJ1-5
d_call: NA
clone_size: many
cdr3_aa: CASKGWGPSNQPQHF
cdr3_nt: TGTGCCAGCAAAGGATGGGGACCTAGCAATCAGCCCCAGCATTTT

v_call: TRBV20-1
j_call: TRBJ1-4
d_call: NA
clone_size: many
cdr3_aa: CSAQLGGEKLFF
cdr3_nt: TGCAGTGCCCAGCTAGGGGGTGAAAAACTGTTTTTT

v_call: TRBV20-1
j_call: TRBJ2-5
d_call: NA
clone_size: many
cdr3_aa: CSAREVGLETQYF
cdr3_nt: TGCAGTGCTAGAGAGGTCGGACTGGAGACCCAGTACTTC

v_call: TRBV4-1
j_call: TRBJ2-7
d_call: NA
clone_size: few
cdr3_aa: CASSEGRGRLVEQYF
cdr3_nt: TGCGCCAGCAGCGAAGGTCGGGGCCGCCTTGTTGAGCAGTACTTC